This T cell receptor (beta chain) was captured by sequencing in a study of cytomegalovirus exposure and HLA in healthy donors. Study-wide background: Findings of an earlier analysis included some 120 million unique TCR beta sequences from roughly 200 million T cells.

Study conclusions and caveats: TCR beta V segments were, for the most part, productive about 87% or about 30% of the time in an earlier analysis.

Germline trimming cut 4 bases from V and 7 bases from J; bases unmatched to any gene: 6. This CDR3 has 15 residues. Germline loops: CDR1 MDHEN, CDR2 SYDVKM. A remark on this clone: The antigen remains undetermined.

The PCR ran on 60 Vbeta and 13 Jbeta primers. Original processing methods: Later reanalysis found about 80 million unique TCR beta chains, 9 million to 12 million of them shared. Clones were read by immunoSEQ multiplex PCR, and TCRdb kept only the in-frame ones, dropping some. Clonal size and the V and J genes are those of that table, whereas D and trimming came from the DNA. The sample shows 110,000 to 150,000 clones, roughly 70% of them seen only once. The chain couples TRBV28 to TRBJ1-5, with 11 bases identical to TRBD1. This receptor was identified in a man aged 25-45 years in good health and CMV-seronegative. The sequencing input was PBMCs. CDR3 DNA sequence: TGTGCCAGCAGTTGGGGGGGGACAGGGGGACAGCCCCAGCATTTT. Protein: CASSWGGTGGQPQHF. Drawing the rest from reference TRBV28 and TRBJ1-5, the complete variable domain is DVKVTQSSRYLVKRTGEKVFLECVQDMDHENMFWYRQDPGLGLRLIYFSYDVKMKEKGDIPEGYSVSREKKERFSLILESASTNQTSMYLCASSWGGTGGQPQHFGDGTRLSIL.